The text below deals with one TCR beta chain. Assignment of participants to cohorts was predicated upon participant-reported clinical history. The table came from immunoSEQ multiplex PCR; TCRdb's copy has only in-frame clones and leaves some out. The sample yields 250,000 to 300,000 clones, 89% seen once. This CDR3 has 17 residues. This record comes from a study of blood T cell repertoires in COVID-19. The sample comprised PBMCs or T cells enriched from blood (not recorded which). The V gene is TRBV1, the J gene TRBJ2-5; the D segment call TRBD1 is taken from the table without a DNA check. TRBV1 is termed a pseudogene. The clonotype originates from a woman between 45 and 60 years old who had been exposed to COVID-19. CDR3 bases: TGCACCAGCAAAACCGGGACAGCGATAAGGACCCAAGAGACCCAGTACTTC. Protein sequence: CTSKTGTAIRTQETQYF.